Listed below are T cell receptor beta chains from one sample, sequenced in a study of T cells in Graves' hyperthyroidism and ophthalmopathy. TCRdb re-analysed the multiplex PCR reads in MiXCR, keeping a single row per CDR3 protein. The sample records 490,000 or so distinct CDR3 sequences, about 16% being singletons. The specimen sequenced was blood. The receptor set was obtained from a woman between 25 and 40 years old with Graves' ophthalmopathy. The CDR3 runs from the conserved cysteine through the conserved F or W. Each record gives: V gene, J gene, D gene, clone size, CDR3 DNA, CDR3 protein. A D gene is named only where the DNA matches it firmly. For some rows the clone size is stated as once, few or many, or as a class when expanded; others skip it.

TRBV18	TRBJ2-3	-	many	TGTGCCAGCTCACCACCGGGAGATACGCAGTATTTT	CASSPPGDTQYF
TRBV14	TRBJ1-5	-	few	TGTGCCAGCAGCCACAATTTTACCGGGTCAGGTCAGCCCCAGCATTTT	CASSHNFTGSGQPQHF
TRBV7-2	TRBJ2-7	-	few	TGTGCCAGCAGCCTCAGCCCTACAGGGATGGGAGGATACGAGCAGTACTTC	CASSLSPTGMGGYEQYF
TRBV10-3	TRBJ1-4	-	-	TGTGCCATCAGTGAGTCGAAGGGAGCTAATGAAAAACTGTTTTTT	CAISESKGANEKLFF
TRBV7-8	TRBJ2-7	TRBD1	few	TGTGCCAGCAGCTTAGCAGCGGTCACAGGGGCCTACGAGCAGTACTTC	CASSLAAVTGAYEQYF
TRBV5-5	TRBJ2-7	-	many	TGTGCCAGCAGCTTACACCACAACGAGCAGTACTTC	CASSLHHNEQYF
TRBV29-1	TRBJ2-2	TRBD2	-	TGCAGCGTTGAAGACCGACTAGCGGGAGGGCCCGACACCGGGGAGCTGTTTTTT	CSVEDRLAGGPDTGELFF
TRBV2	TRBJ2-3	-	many	TGTGCCAGCAGTGGGGAGGGGACAGCGGGAGGCACAGATACGCAGTATTTT	CASSGEGTAGGTDTQYF
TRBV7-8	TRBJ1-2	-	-	TGTGCCAGCAGCTCCGGGGGCGACGGCTATGGCTACACCTTC	CASSSGGDGYGYTF
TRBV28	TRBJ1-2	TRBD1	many	TGTGCCAGCATAGGGACAGACTATGGCTACACCTTC	CASIGTDYGYTF
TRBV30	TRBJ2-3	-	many	TGTGCCTGGAGTGTACTCCAAAGCACAGATACGCAGTATTTT	CAWSVLQSTDTQYF
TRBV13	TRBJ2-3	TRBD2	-	TGTGCCAGCAGCTCCGGGGGGGGACTATTCACAGATACGCAGTATTTT	CASSSGGGLFTDTQYF
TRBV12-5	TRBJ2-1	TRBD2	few	TGTGCTAGTGGTTTAGGGCGGGAGGGCCTATCCTACAATGAGCAGTTCTTC	CASGLGREGLSYNEQFF
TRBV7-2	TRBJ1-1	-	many	TGTGCCAGCAGCTCACGAGGGACGGCCGTGTTGGTAGCTTTCTTT	CASSSRGTAVLVAFF
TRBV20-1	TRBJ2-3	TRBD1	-	TGCAGTGCTAGAGGAGGACAGGGGGATCTGAATACGCAGTATTTT	CSARGGQGDLNTQYF
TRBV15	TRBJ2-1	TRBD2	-	TGTGCCACCAGCAGACACACTAGCGGGACTTACAATGAGCAGTTCTTC	CATSRHTSGTYNEQFF
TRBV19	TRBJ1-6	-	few	TGTGCCACCAGATTGGAAGGGTTCGAACATAATTCACCCCTCCACTTT	CATRLEGFEHNSPLHF
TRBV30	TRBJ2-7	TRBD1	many	TGTGCCTGGACCGTGGACAGGGGTTCCTACGAGCAGTACTTC	CAWTVDRGSYEQYF
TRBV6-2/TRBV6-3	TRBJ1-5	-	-	TGTGCCAGCAGTAACGACAGGCAACTTAATCAGCCCCAGCATTTT	CASSNDRQLNQPQHF
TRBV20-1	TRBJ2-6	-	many	TGCAGTGCTATTCGACTGGTGAGCTCTGGGGCCAACGTCCTGACTTTC	CSAIRLVSSGANVLTF
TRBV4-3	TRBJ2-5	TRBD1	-	TGCGCCAGCAGCCAAGAAGCAGGGGGACAAGAGACCCAGTACTTC	CASSQEAGGQETQYF
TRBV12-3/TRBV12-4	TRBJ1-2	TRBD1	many	TGTGCCAGCAGTGGACAGGTCTTTGGCTATGGCTACACCTTC	CASSGQVFGYGYTF
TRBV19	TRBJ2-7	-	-	TGTGCCAGTAGTCCTTCCGGGACCCCCTTTTTTGAGCAGTACTTC	CASSPSGTPFFEQYF
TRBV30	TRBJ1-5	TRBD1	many	TGTGCCTGGAGCTTATCTGGGACAGGAAAAAATCAGCCCCAGCATTTT	CAWSLSGTGKNQPQHF
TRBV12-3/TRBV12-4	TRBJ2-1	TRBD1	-	TGTGCCAGCAGCGGGACAGCCGATGAGCAGTTCTTC	CASSGTADEQFF
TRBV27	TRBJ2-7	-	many	TGTGCCAGCAGTTTAATGGGCCCCGGGACCGAGCAGTACTTC	CASSLMGPGTEQYF
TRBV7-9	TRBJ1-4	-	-	TGTGCCAGCAGCTTCGTCGTCGGTGGAGAGAGTAATGAAAAACTGTTTTTT	CASSFVVGGESNEKLFF
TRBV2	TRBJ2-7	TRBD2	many	TGTGCCAGCGACCGCGGGGGGGTGGCCGAGCAGTACTTC	CASDRGGVAEQYF
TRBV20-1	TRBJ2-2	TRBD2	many	TGCAGTGCTAGACGGAGCGGGAGGATCGCCGGGGAGCTGTTTTTT	CSARRSGRIAGELFF
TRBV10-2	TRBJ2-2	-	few	TGCGCCAGCAGTGAGTCAACCAGGGCCGGGGAGCTGTTTTTT	CASSESTRAGELFF
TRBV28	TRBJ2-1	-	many	TGTGCCAGCAGTGGGAGGGGGACACCCTACAATGAGCAGTTCTTC	CASSGRGTPYNEQFF